This T cell receptor (beta chain) stems from a study of blood T cell repertoires in COVID-19. Study-level information: Samples representing acute and convalescent COVID-19 were sourced from the United States, Italy and Spain.

Profiling relied on immunoSEQ multiplex PCR, and the TCRdb table lists in-frame clones only, not all of them. The sample consists of fewer than 150,000 clones, about four fifths of them appearing once. Input material: peripheral blood. This TCR derives from a human donor in a cohort sampled during active COVID-19.

In DNA form, the CDR3 reads TGTGCCAGCAGTTCCGTAACAGGGGGGGACACCATATATTTT. The encoded protein is CASSSVTGGDTIYF. The chain employs TRBV6-5 and TRBJ1-3, with 8 bases aligning to TRBD1. The ends lost 4 bases at V and 8 bases at J; junction bases unmatched: 7. Germline values: CDR1 MNHEY, CDR2 SVGAGI. The CDR3 extends over 14 amino acids.